Listed here are 32 T cell receptor beta chains from one sample, sequenced in a study of shared clonotypes between healthy human individuals. Clones were read by immunoSEQ multiplex PCR, and TCRdb kept only the in-frame ones, dropping some. The sample includes around 450,000 clones, roughly 77% seen only once; the top ten take less than 15%. The sample comprised PBMCs. The receptors here all came from a woman aged 40-49 years in good health. Some clones in this sample may be carry-over from other donors' samples.

The chain combines TRBV15 with TRBJ1-2, with 9 bases that match TRBD1. V was pared by 2 bases and J by 8 bases, with 6 bases of the junction left unmatched. CDR1 is LNHNV, CDR2 YYDKDF, per germline (reference sequence). The CDR3 loop spans 14 amino acids. The CDR3 coding sequence is TGTGCCACCAGCAGATCTAGGACAGGGGAAGGCTACACCTTC. Translation gives CATSRSRTGEGYTF.

The rearrangement uses TRBV28 and TRBJ1-4; D perhaps matches TRBD1 (5 bases). V was cut by 3 bases and J by 8 bases, with 13 bases left in between. The germline V gene has CDR1 MDHEN and CDR2 SYDVKM. CDR3 size: 14 residues. CDR3 in amino acids: CASSLSGTWEKLFF. For the CDR3, the DNA is TGTGCCAGCAGTTTGTCCGGGACTTGGGAAAAACTGTTTTTT.

The chain uses TRBV5-1 and TRBJ2-2; perhaps TRBD2 as D (6 bases). This CDR3 is built from 14 residues. The germline V gene has CDR1 SGHRS and CDR2 YFSETQ. The ends were cut back, 0 bases at V and 7 bases at J, with 10 bases in the middle. The CDR3: CASSLGVEGGELFF. The CDR3 bases are TGCGCCAGCAGCTTGGGCGTGGAGGGCGGGGAGCTGTTTTTT.

The table lists this clone with a count of one. V gene TRBV30 combines with J gene TRBJ1-4, with D perhaps matching TRBD1 (5 bases). The CDR3 contains 14 residues. Trimming pared 4 bases from V and 5 bases from J, leaving 14 bases between. Germline V gene lookup returns CDR1 GTSNPN and CDR2 SVGIG (reference sequence). The CDR3 sequence is CAWNRGDWNEKLFF. The CDR3 DNA is TGTGCCTGGAATCGGGGCGATTGGAATGAAAAACTGTTTTTT. Together with reference TRBV30 and TRBJ1-4, the CDR3 gives the full variable domain: SQTIHQWPATLVQPVGSPLSLECTVEGTSNPNLYWYRQAAGRGLQLLFYSVGIGQISSEVPQNLSASRPQDRQFILSSKKLLLSDSGFYLCAWNRGDWNEKLFFGSGTQLSVL.

The V and J genes are TRBV28 and TRBJ1-2, with D perhaps TRBD1 (5 bases). Looked up from germline, CDR1 is MDHEN and CDR2 is SYDVKM. Between the trimmed V and J ends, which lost 5 bases and 2 bases, there was a span of 15 bases. The CDR3 runs to 15 residues. The CDR3 loop reads CASSTTGLLNYGYTF. The CDR3 DNA follows: TGTGCCAGCAGTACCACGGGACTGTTAAACTATGGCTACACCTTC.

The CDR3 is CASSLGLASYSYEQYF. DNA of the CDR3: TGCGCCAGCAGCTTGGGGCTAGCCTCCTACTCCTACGAGCAGTACTTC. The J gene is TRBJ2-7, the V gene TRBV5-1, with D perhaps TRBD2 (5 bases). The germline CDR1 and CDR2 sequences are SGHRS and YFSETQ. V was shortened by 0 bases and J by 0 bases, with 13 bases between the two germline ends. CDR3 length: 16 amino acids.

CDR3 loop: CASSPRRVSTEAFF. CDR3 coding DNA: TGTGCCAGCAGCCCGCGGCGGGTTAGCACTGAAGCTTTCTTT. The chain links TRBV7-2 to TRBJ1-1; D call uncertain. This CDR3 region has 14 residues. V gave up 5 bases and J gave up 4 bases, with 14 bases separating them. The germline gives CDR1 SGHTA, CDR2 FQGNSA.

The chain joins TRBV6-1 to TRBJ2-1; weak D call: TRBD1 (6 bases). The CDR3 is made up of 14 amino acids. The V end was cut by 5 bases, the J end by 2 bases, with 10 bases between. Germline CDR1 and CDR2: MNHNS and SASEGT. The CDR3 protein is CASSWTETYNEQFF. The CDR3 nucleotides read TGTGCCAGCAGTTGGACAGAAACCTACAATGAGCAGTTCTTC.

For this clone: A far larger clone is one base from this, pointing to a likely read error. The V gene is TRBV5-6, the J gene TRBJ2-7; 9 bases fit TRBD2. Germline loops: CDR1 SGHDT, CDR2 YYEEEE. The J segment lost 3 bases and the V segment lost 1 base, leaving 5 bases of the junction unmatched. The CDR3 covers 15 residues. The CDR3 bases are TGTGCCAGCAGCTTGAGGCTAGCGGGAATCTACGAGCAGTACTTC. Translation gives CASSLRLAGIYEQYF. Looking up the rest from reference TRBV5-6 and TRBJ2-7 gives the full variable domain: DAGVTQSPTHLIKTRGQQVTLRCSPKSGHDTVSWYQQALGQGPQFIFQYYEEEERQRGNFPDRFSGHQFPNYSSELNVNALLLGDSALYLCASSLRLAGIYEQYFGPGTRLTVT.

CDR3 nucleotide sequence: TGTGCCAGCAGCACACAGGGTCAGCCCCAGCATTTT. It codes for CASSTQGQPQHF. The genes are TRBV21-1 and TRBJ1-5; TRBD1, as called in the table, went unchecked against the DNA. TRBV21-1 corresponds to a pseudogene. The CDR3 contains 12 residues.

This chain connects TRBV28 to TRBJ2-4; D unclear. V gave up 5 bases and J gave up 8 bases, with 19 bases separating them. Germline V gives CDR1 MDHEN, CDR2 SYDVKM. The CDR3 is 15 amino acids. CDR3 residues: CASSARRDSAYIQYF. The CDR3 region has the DNA TGTGCCAGCAGTGCACGTCGCGACTCGGCATACATTCAGTACTTC. The full variable domain, completed using reference TRBV28 and TRBJ2-4, is DVKVTQSSRYLVKRTGEKVFLECVQDMDHENMFWYRQDPGLGLRLIYFSYDVKMKEKGDIPEGYSVSREKKERFSLILESASTNQTSMYLCASSARRDSAYIQYFGAGTRLSVL.

This clone appeared once. Here the CDR3 omits its conserved ending phenylalanine or tryptophan, so a read error is the likely source. This chain links TRBV6-6 with TRBJ1-1, with D perhaps matching TRBD1 (5 bases). CDR3 size: 14 residues. The germline V gene encodes CDR1 MNHNY and CDR2 SVGAGI (reference sequence). Trimming left V 5 bases short and J 4 bases short, with 14 bases between. DNA for the CDR3: TGTGCCAGCAGTCGCAGCGGGGGGGGCACTGAAGCTTTCCTT. Encoded protein: CASSRSGGGTEAFL.

This chain links TRBV11-2 with TRBJ2-5; D remains unclear. Trimming shortened V by 3 bases and J by 5 bases, and 10 bases separated the two germline ends. Germline loops: CDR1 SGHAT, CDR2 FQNNGV. This CDR3 contains 13 residues. Here the CDR3 reads CASSFGSGETQYF. For the CDR3, the DNA is TGTGCCAGCAGCTTTGGGTCCGGGGAGACCCAGTACTTC.

The chain has TRBV12-5 and TRBJ2-3; tentative D call: TRBD1 (6 bases). Germline V gene lookup returns CDR1 LGHNT and CDR2 FRNRAP. The CDR3 consists of 14 residues. Deletions cut 9 bases from V and 6 bases from J, with 19 bases between. Here the CDR3 DNA reads TGTGCTAGGGGCAAGGGGACACACGCTGATACGCAGTATTTT. This translates into CARGKGTHADTQYF.

V usage is TRBV9 and J usage is TRBJ2-1, with D tentatively TRBD1 or TRBD2 (5 bases each). The CDR3 loop spans 13 amino acids. V lost 0 bases and J 8 bases, leaving 9 bases between the germline ends. Germline CDR1 and CDR2: SGDLS and YYNGEE. CDR3 nucleotides: TGTGCCAGCAGCGTAGGGGGGACCCATGAGCAGTTCTTC. Residues: CASSVGGTHEQFF.

The chain joins TRBV29-1 to TRBJ2-3, with TRBD2 as a possible D gene (6 bases). This CDR3 has 16 residues. CDR1 and CDR2 (germline): SQVTM, ANQGSEA. Trimming left V 6 bases short and J 0 bases short, with 19 bases between. CDR3 protein: CSVVLLAVTSTDTQYF. The DNA of the CDR3 is TGCAGCGTGGTTCTGTTAGCGGTAACTAGCACAGATACGCAGTATTTT.

This clone was picked up one time. The chain has TRBV7-2 and TRBJ2-7; 8 nucleotides align to TRBD1. There are 16 residues in the CDR3. V was clipped by 5 bases and J by 4 bases; unmatched bases: 13. The germline V gene has CDR1 SGHTA and CDR2 FQGNSA. The CDR3 DNA reads TGTGCCAGCAGCCCTATCCTGGCAGGGGGCGTGTACGAGCAGTACTTC. Translating gives CASSPILAGGVYEQYF. The entire variable domain, with the rest obtained from reference TRBV7-2 and TRBJ2-7, is as follows: GAGVSQSPSNKVTEKGKDVELRCDPISGHTALYWYRQSLGQGLEFLIYFQGNSAPDKSGLPSDRFSAERTGGSVSTLTIQRTQQEDSAVYLCASSPILAGGVYEQYFGPGTRLTVT.

The V gene is TRBV4-2, the J gene TRBJ1-5; D remains unclear. The CDR3 has 16 amino acids. Between the trimmed V and J ends, which lost 0 bases and 0 bases, there was a span of 9 bases. Germline CDR1 reads LGHNA; CDR2 reads YNFKEQ. CDR3 region: CASSQDWKDSNQPQHF. CDR3 DNA: TGTGCCAGCAGCCAAGATTGGAAGGATAGCAATCAGCCCCAGCATTTT.

This clone was picked up a small number of times. The rearrangement uses TRBV6-5 and TRBJ1-6, with D possibly matching TRBD1 (6 bases). The V gene lost 6 bases and the J gene lost 9 bases, with 15 bases spanning the gap. Germline CDR1 is MNHEY and CDR2 is SVGAGI. The CDR3 sequence is 14 residues long. Here the CDR3 DNA reads TGTGCCAGCAGACTAAGGACAGAAATTTCACCCCTCCACTTT. It encodes CASRLRTEISPLHF.

CDR3 in DNA: TGCGCCAGCAGCTTGCCCGGGACGTATCACAATGAGCAGTTCTTC. Protein sequence: CASSLPGTYHNEQFF. This sequence joins TRBV5-1 and TRBJ2-1; tentatively, D is TRBD1 or TRBD2 (5 bases each). The V end lost 1 base, the J end lost 5 bases, and 13 bases lay between the germline ends. Looked up from germline, CDR1 is SGHRS and CDR2 is YFSETQ. The CDR3 covers 15 residues.

This chain links TRBV6-5 with TRBJ2-5; perhaps TRBD1 as D (6 bases). The CDR3 contains 12 residues. Germline V gene lookup returns CDR1 MNHEY and CDR2 SVGAGI. The V end lost 8 bases, the J end lost 4 bases, and 11 bases lay between the germline ends. The CDR3 protein is CASQKGGETQYF. As DNA, the CDR3 is TGTGCCAGCCAAAAAGGGGGAGAGACCCAGTACTTC.

V usage is TRBV15 and J usage is TRBJ2-7; D is unresolved. CDR1 LNHNV and CDR2 YYDKDF come from the germline V gene (reference sequence). The V and J ends lost 5 bases and 0 bases respectively, with 8 bases between them. There are 13 residues in the CDR3. The CDR3 nucleotides read TGTGCCACCAGCGGCTCAAGCTCCTACGAGCAGTACTTC. It specifies CATSGSSSYEQYF.

The rearrangement links TRBV11-2 to TRBJ2-5; no firm D call. The CDR3 consists of 14 residues. Between the trimmed V and J ends, which lost 0 bases and 8 bases, there was a span of 13 bases. Germline V gene lookup returns CDR1 SGHAT and CDR2 FQNNGV. The CDR3 nucleotides are TGTGCCAGCAGCTTAGATATTACCCTCACAACCCAGTACTTC. Its translation is CASSLDITLTTQYF.

CDR3 in DNA: TGTGCCAGTAGTATAGCCCGGGAGAGGGAAAACATTCAGTACTTC. As protein: CASSIARERENIQYF. The rearrangement links TRBV19 to TRBJ2-4, with D maybe TRBD2 (6 bases). This CDR3 is built from 15 residues. Per the germline V gene, CDR1 is LNHDA and CDR2 is SQIVND (reference sequence). The V and J ends lost 1 base and 5 bases respectively, with 12 bases between them.

The chain uses TRBV7-8 and TRBJ2-4; the D gene is possibly TRBD2 (6 bases). CDR1 and CDR2 (germline): SGHVS, FQNEAQ. The CDR3 runs 14 residues. V lost 4 bases and J 8 bases, leaving 15 bases between the germline ends. DNA of the CDR3: TGTGCCAGCAGCTCGGGCGGGCCGGGGGACATTCAGTACTTC. Residues: CASSSGGPGDIQYF.

The V gene is TRBV7-2, the J gene TRBJ1-4, with D uncertain. This CDR3 spans 13 amino acids. Germline V CDR1 and CDR2: SGHTA, FQGNSA. V lost 4 bases, J lost 4 bases, and 7 bases lay in between. CDR3 amino acids: CASSSGNNEKLFF. The CDR3 DNA reads as TGTGCCAGCAGCTCCGGGAATAATGAAAAACTGTTTTTT.

The DNA for the CDR3 is TGCGCCAGCAGCTTGGCCCAGGGATACACTGAAGCTTTCTTT. It yields the protein CASSLAQGYTEAFF. V gene TRBV5-1 combines with J gene TRBJ1-1; a weak D match, TRBD1 (5 bases). CDR1 SGHRS and CDR2 YFSETQ come from the germline V gene. The V end lost 0 bases, the J end lost 3 bases, and 9 bases lay between the germline ends. The CDR3 sequence is 14 residues long.

This rearrangement joins TRBV6-1 to TRBJ2-7; weak D call: TRBD2 (6 bases). V was trimmed by 5 bases and J by 3 bases, leaving 14 bases between them. The germline gives CDR1 MNHNS, CDR2 SASEGT. The CDR3 runs to 14 residues. The CDR3 coding sequence is TGTGCCAGCAGTCTTGCCGGGACTTACTACGAGCAGTACTTC. This sequence encodes CASSLAGTYYEQYF.

This chain uses TRBV10-3 with TRBJ1-4; 8 nucleotides agree with TRBD1. This CDR3 region has 15 residues. The trim removed 3 bases at V and 8 bases at J, leaving 8 bases unmatched. The germline CDR1 and CDR2 sequences are ENHRY and SYGVKD. For the CDR3, the DNA is TGTGCCATCAGTGAAGCCTTAGGACAGGGAGAAAAACTGTTTTTT. Translated, it gives CAISEALGQGEKLFF.

The V and J genes are TRBV18 and TRBJ2-1; TRBD1 aligns across 7 bases. The junction had 13 bases not matched to a gene; V was cut back by 2 bases and J by 0 bases. CDR1 and CDR2 (germline): KGHSH, LQKENI. The CDR3 length is 19 residues. CDR3 bases: TGTGCCAGCTCACCAATCGCCTTGACAGGGATCCTCTCCTACAATGAGCAGTTCTTC. Its protein product is CASSPIALTGILSYNEQFF.

The chain uses TRBV19 and TRBJ1-1; maybe TRBD1 (5 bases). The V end was cut by 6 bases, the J end by 4 bases, with 18 bases between. There are 15 residues in the CDR3. Germline values: CDR1 LNHDA, CDR2 SQIVND (reference sequence). For the CDR3, the DNA is TGTGCCAGTAGCACAATGACAGCCCAGTTCACTGAAGCTTTCTTT. This codes for CASSTMTAQFTEAFF.

This chain joins TRBV27 and TRBJ2-1; TRBD2 aligns across 11 bases. Germline CDR1 is MNHEY and CDR2 is SMNVEV (reference sequence). The J segment lost 6 bases and the V segment lost 5 bases, leaving 9 bases of the junction unmatched. CDR3 length: 16 amino acids. CDR3 protein: CASSPQLAGVGNEQFF. The CDR3 bases are TGTGCCAGCAGTCCCCAACTAGCGGGAGTCGGCAATGAGCAGTTCTTC.